Listed below are T cell receptor beta chains from one sample, sequenced in a study of blood T cell repertoires in COVID-19. Sequencing was performed with immunoSEQ multiplex PCR; in TCRdb, only in-frame clones are kept and a portion is missing. The sample lists about 120,000 clones, around 89% occurring once. Sample: peripheral blood. These receptors were obtained from a human donor with acute or convalescent COVID-19. The donor label of this sample is uncertain. The CDR3 runs from the conserved cysteine through the conserved F or W. D genes are given only for firm matches.

d_call j_call v_call cdr3_aa
. TRBJ1-2 TRBV15 CATSLDRSYGYTF
TRBD1 TRBJ2-7 TRBV29-1 CSVDQGAPGEQYF
. TRBJ2-1 TRBV6-5 CASSQTSWSYNEQFF
. TRBJ2-3 TRBV27 CASRQRTDTQYF
TRBD1 TRBJ1-1 TRBV11-1 CASSLGWDSEAFF
TRBD1 TRBJ2-7 TRBV19 CASSISGSTGTVGYEQYF
TRBD1 TRBJ1-1 TRBV29-1 CSAGQGMNTEAFF
TRBD1 TRBJ2-7 TRBV7-6 CASSLGGTGGSEQYF
. TRBJ2-1 TRBV25-1 CASSSQPPNEQFF
. TRBJ2-3 TRBV19 CASEADTQYF
TRBD1 TRBJ1-2 TRBV14 CASSQLDRGSNGYTF
. TRBJ2-7 TRBV28 CASSELYLVAGEQYF
. TRBJ1-2 TRBV19 CASSILQGSRNYGYTF
. TRBJ2-5 TRBV3-1/TRBV3-2 CASSQDLDGRGSQYF
TRBD1 TRBJ2-7 TRBV5-4 CASSMPGQAIYEQYF
TRBD1 TRBJ1-2 TRBV18 CASSQGANRGYTF
. TRBJ1-1 TRBV27 CASSPQGVMNTEAFF